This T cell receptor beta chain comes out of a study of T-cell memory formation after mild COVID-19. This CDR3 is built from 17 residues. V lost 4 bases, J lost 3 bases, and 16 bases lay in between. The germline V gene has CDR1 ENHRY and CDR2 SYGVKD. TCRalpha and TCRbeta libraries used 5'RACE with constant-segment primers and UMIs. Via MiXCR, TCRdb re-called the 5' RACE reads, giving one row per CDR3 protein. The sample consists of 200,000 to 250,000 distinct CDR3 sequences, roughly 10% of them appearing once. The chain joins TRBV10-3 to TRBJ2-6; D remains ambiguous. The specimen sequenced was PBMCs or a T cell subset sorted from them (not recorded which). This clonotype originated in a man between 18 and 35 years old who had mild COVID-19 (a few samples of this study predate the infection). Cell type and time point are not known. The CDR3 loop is CAISVSPPRFGANVLTF. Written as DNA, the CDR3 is TGTGCCATCAGTGTATCGCCACCGAGGTTTGGGGCCAACGTCCTGACTTTC.